This T cell receptor (beta chain) was observed in a study of T-cell reconstitution after alpha-beta-depleted transplantation in children. Whole-study results and caveats: Alpha-beta T cells present about two months after transplant were reported to originate from several hundred expanded graft clones.

The CDR3 extends over 12 amino acids. Looked up from germline, CDR1 is DFQATT and CDR2 is SNEGSKA (reference sequence). This clonotype was seen more than once but under ten times. Antigen specificity is unknown. Preparation of the TCRbeta library involved a method that used unique molecular identifiers. TCRdb processed the PCR reads anew with MiXCR; each CDR3 protein has one entry. The repertoire consists of 450,000 to 700,000 distinct CDR3 sequences, with 25% to 30% occurring once and the leading ten covering about 35%. The sequencing here drew on PBMCs, taken before TCRalphabeta/CD19-depleted stem cell transplant. The sequence came from a boy in the first two years of life with Wiskott-Aldrich syndrome, due to receive a stem cell transplant. V is TRBV20-1 and J is TRBJ1-1, with D tentatively TRBD1 (6 bases). CDR3 sequence reads: CSSRGLNTEAFF. In nucleotides, the CDR3 is TGCAGCTCCAGGGGCCTGAACACTGAAGCTTTCTTT.